This T cell receptor (beta chain) was captured by sequencing in a study of beta chain features in type 1 diabetes. Every isolated RNA sample was fully reverse transcribed, so sequencing captured expressed TCRB transcripts. Clones were sequenced by immunoSEQ multiplex PCR, and TCRdb holds only the in-frame ones, with some missing. The sample has 400,000 to 450,000 clones, roughly 14% seen once. Germline V gene data show CDR1 as MGHDK and CDR2 as SYGVNS. CDR3 length: 17 residues. Trimming took off 1 base at V and 4 bases at J, with 18 bases between the two ends. General study points: Here, the possible influence of HLA type (on TCRB rearrangement) remained unresolved. Moderate but significant shortening of TCRB CDR3s was recorded in all four CD4+ subsets from Type 1 diabetes patients.

Worth noting for this clone: Antigen unknown.

The rearrangement joins TRBV25-1 to TRBJ2-3; D unresolved. Sequencing was done on a sample of naive CD4+ T cells from blood. This receptor was identified in a man younger than 40 in good health. CDR3 in DNA: TGTGCCAGCAGTGAATCGAACGTGGGCCCGACCCCAGATACGCAGTATTTT. Encoded protein: CASSESNVGPTPDTQYF.